This T cell receptor beta chain derives from a study of radiation and T cells in renal cell carcinoma. The protocol was immunoSEQ multiplex PCR, while the TCRdb copy is restricted to in-frame clones and leaves out a portion. This sample has some 130,000 clones, with around 89% found just once. Trimming stripped 5 bases from V and 1 base from J, with 14 bases between. CDR3 length equals 15 residues. The germline V gene encodes CDR1 LNHDA and CDR2 SQIVND (reference sequence). The study, taken as a whole, reports: Pretreatment tumor biopsies were lacking, so baseline clonotypes are unknown. In blood, top tumor clones expanded by 2 weeks, shrinking by 4.

As concerns this clone: The target antigen is unknown.

The time point denotes: blood 2 weeks post-SBRT. As for treatment: 15 Gy SBRT to primary tumor, nephrectomy 4 weeks later. The chain uses TRBV19 and TRBJ1-2; D remains unclear. The TCR originated in a woman in her sixties or seventies with renal cell carcinoma. The sample was blood, taken from a patient whose treatment included radiotherapy and nephrectomy. CDR3 protein: CASSPRGRVNYGYTF. DNA of the CDR3: TGTGCCAGTAGTCCCCGCGGACGCGTTAACTATGGCTACACCTTC.